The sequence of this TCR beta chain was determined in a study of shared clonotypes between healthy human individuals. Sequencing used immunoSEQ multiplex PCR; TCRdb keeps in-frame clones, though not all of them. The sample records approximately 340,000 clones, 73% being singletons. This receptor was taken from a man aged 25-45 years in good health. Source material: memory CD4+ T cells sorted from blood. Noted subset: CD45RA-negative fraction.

This CDR3 is CASSPIVGGPGPYEQYF. The CDR3 DNA reads TGTGCCAGCTCACCAATTGTGGGAGGGCCCGGGCCTTACGAGCAGTACTTC. The chain has TRBV18 and TRBJ2-7; the match to TRBD2 covers 7 bases. There are 17 residues in the CDR3. J lost 4 bases, V lost 2 bases, and 14 bases had no gene match. From germline, CDR1 is KGHSH and CDR2 LQKENI.